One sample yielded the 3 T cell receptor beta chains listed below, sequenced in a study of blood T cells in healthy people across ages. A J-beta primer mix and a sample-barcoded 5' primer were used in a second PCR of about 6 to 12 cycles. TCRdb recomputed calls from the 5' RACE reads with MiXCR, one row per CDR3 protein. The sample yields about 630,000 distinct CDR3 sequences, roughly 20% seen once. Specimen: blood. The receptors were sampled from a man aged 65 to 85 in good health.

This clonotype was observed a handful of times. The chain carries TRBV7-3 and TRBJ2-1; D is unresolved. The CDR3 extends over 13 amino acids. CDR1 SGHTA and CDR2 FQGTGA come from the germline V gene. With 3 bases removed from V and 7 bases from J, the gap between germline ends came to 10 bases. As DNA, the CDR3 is TGTGCCAGCAGCTTGTCCTCAGCGAATGAGCAGTTCTTC. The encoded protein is CASSLSSANEQFF. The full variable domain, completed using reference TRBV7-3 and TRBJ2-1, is GAGVSQTPSNKVTEKGKYVELRCDPISGHTALYWYRQSLGQGPEFLIYFQGTGAADDSGLPNDRFFAVRPEGSVSTLKIQRTERGDSAVYLCASSLSSANEQFFGPGTRLTVL.

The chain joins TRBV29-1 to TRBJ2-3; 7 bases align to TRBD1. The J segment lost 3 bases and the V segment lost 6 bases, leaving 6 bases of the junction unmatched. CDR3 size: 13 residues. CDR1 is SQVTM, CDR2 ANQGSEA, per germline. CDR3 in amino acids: CSVTGESTDTQYF. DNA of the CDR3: TGCAGCGTCACAGGGGAGTCGACAGATACGCAGTATTTT.

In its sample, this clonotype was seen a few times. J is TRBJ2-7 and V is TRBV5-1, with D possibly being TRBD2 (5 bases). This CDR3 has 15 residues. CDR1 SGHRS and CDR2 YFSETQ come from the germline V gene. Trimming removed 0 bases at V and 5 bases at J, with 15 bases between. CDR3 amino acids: CASSLDERHRNEQYF. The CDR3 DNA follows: TGCGCCAGCAGCTTGGACGAGCGGCATCGGAACGAGCAGTACTTC.